This T cell receptor beta chain appears in the sequencing data of a study of blood T cell repertoires in COVID-19. Overall study context: From T cells, B-cell-depleted T cells, or PBMCs came the material, which was cDNA or gDNA.

V lost 5 bases and J 0 bases, leaving 13 bases between the germline ends. Germline V gene lookup returns CDR1 KGHSH and CDR2 LQKENI. The CDR3 totals 15 residues. Assignment of participants to cohorts was predicated upon participant-reported clinical history. Generated by immunoSEQ multiplex PCR, the TCRdb table keeps only in-frame clones and is missing some. Counted here are over 250,000 clones, around 90% occurring once; the ten biggest clones make up less than 3%. This chain joins TRBV18 and TRBJ1-2, with a possible D match to TRBD1 (5 bases). Sequenced input: PBMCs or T cells enriched from blood (not recorded which). This sequence originates from a woman aged 50 to 60 who had recovered from COVID-19. CDR3 in amino acids: CASSADRLANYGYTF. DNA of the CDR3: TGTGCCAGCTCAGCTGACAGATTGGCTAACTATGGCTACACCTTC.